This T cell receptor (beta chain) was documented in a study of T cells in Graves' hyperthyroidism and ophthalmopathy (dated by TCRdb to about 2019). Background on the whole study: Peripheral blood was sampled at the time of initial diagnosis, prior to any treatment. The paper reports TCR Vbeta CDR3 sequencing of approximately 140 peripheral blood samples: over 40 ophthalmopathy, about 75 hyperthyroidism and roughly 17 progressor patients. Following sampling, methimazole starting at 30 mg daily was given to hyperthyroidism patients, and high-dose intravenous methylprednisolone was given to ophthalmopathy patients. Prospective prediction of ophthalmopathy was tested in an independent validation cohort consisting of some 18 hyperthyroidism patients and 15 to 17 patients who later progressed to ophthalmopathy. To identify TCR V-J signatures that set the groups apart, the researchers used a discovery cohort of about a hundred patients, made up of 40 to 45 with Graves' ophthalmopathy and some 60 with stable Graves' hyperthyroidism. For training and testing, the 95 to 100 patients in the discovery cohort were randomly divided in a 7:3 ratio. In several Graves' hyperthyroidism patients, the study also compared T-cell repertoires from thyroid tissue with T-cell repertoires from blood.

Moderately to severely active disease, a Clinical Activity Score of at least 3, a NOSPECS grade of at least 4, and a duration under 3 months were present in ophthalmopathy patients. Exclusion was applied to patients with uncontrolled infections, other autoimmune diseases, pregnancy or lactation. Clinical symptoms, serum thyroxine and TRAb, thyroid ultrasound, and orbital computed tomography formed the basis for the diagnoses. PBMCs were separated from 10 ml of fresh peripheral blood using Ficoll-Paque density gradient centrifugation. Total RNA was extracted with Trizol reagent, and quality was checked on an Agilent 2100 Bioanalyzer. This clonotype was recorded many times. Its antigen is not yet known. There are no base qualities to consult, and no much larger clone falls within one base. The TCR beta CDR3 regions were amplified from the RNA transcripts. The TCR CDR3 was subjected to a first round of RT-PCR using the HTBI primer set and the Qiagen OneStep RT-PCR kit. The libraries were constructed in a second round of multiplex PCR and then size-selected and purified. The libraries were sequenced on an Illumina HiSeq2000 using paired-end 100 bp reads. The original pipeline was this. SOAPnuke was used to process the raw data, with reads discarded if the reads contained adapters or uncalled bases, had a mean Phred below 15, or lacked an exact constant-primer or identifier match. COPE v1.2.5 was used to merge the high-quality paired reads, and each unique nucleotide sequence was defined as a clonotype. MiTCR v1.1 was used to align clonotypes to the IMGT TRBV, TRBD and TRBJ reference segments. Only V-J combinations with frequency above 0.0001, covering about 99% of repertoires, were analysed. A TCS score was defined as the ratio between F50 (clonal expansion) and ExV (chaos), using BLOSUM62-based TCRdist between CDR3 peptides within each V-J. Welch's t-statistics and random forest reduced some 510 V-J features to 13, which were used in a naive Bayes classifier (R e1071). TCRdb reworked the public reads: Q25 trimming with fastp, MiXCR clone assembly, productive beta chains retained. Entries are consolidated by CDR3 protein sequence, retaining the most common genes and DNA. The V and J calls reflect TCRdb's pipeline rather than the authors' work. The sample includes roughly 530,000 distinct CDR3 sequences, with approximately 17% observed a single time. The biggest ten clones account for approximately 15% of the sample.

What the work shows at the level of the full study, not this receptor alone: No statistical method was used to set the sample size in advance, and investigators knew the group allocation. In validation, the model predicted progression to ophthalmopathy with approximately 69% sensitivity and over 72% specificity, a median of 6.5 months before onset. Blood samples also contained most of the expanded thyroid clonotypes (frequency above 0.001), which suggests that blood repertoires may reflect thyroid immune responses. A model built on a 13 V-J signature distinguished ophthalmopathy from stable hyperthyroidism, reaching about 88% sensitivity and about 81% specificity in cross-validation and 80%/75% in testing.

The V end gives up 4 bases and the J end 5 bases, leaving 11 bases in the junction not matched to a gene. CDR1 and CDR2 are drawn from the germline V gene (reference sequence): SEHNR, FQNEAQ. The CDR3 numbers 18 residues from cysteine through phenylalanine. The retained sequence is limited to the CDR3, 54 bases, with the frame set at the first base. Recombination joined TRBV7-9 with TRBJ2-3, and TRBD2 aligns with 14 junction nucleotides. The clonotype was recovered from a woman under 30 with Graves' ophthalmopathy. Sequenced sample: blood. In nucleotides, the sequence is TGTGCCAGCAGCTCCGGACTAGCGGGGGGACTCGCACAAGATACGCAGTATTTT. This gives the protein CASSSGLAGGLAQDTQYF.